Below, 26 T cell receptor beta chains from the same sample are listed, as sequenced in a study of T cell responses to AZD1222 COVID-19 vaccine (dated by TCRdb to the early 2020s). Preparation of the library involved the immunoSEQ multiplex PCR assay. Held by TCRdb, this immuneACCESS table contains in-frame sequences only and omits some clones. Under half of the omission traces to an unresolved V gene where checked; the cause of the rest is unknown. This sample has 75,000 or so clones in its table, and around 93% of those were observed once. The top ten clonotypes cover around 26% of the sample. The time point label for this specimen denotes: about 28 days (+/-7) after the second vaccine dose. This specimen was peripheral blood, taken 28 days after the second AZD1222 dose. The receptor source for this set is an adult who received the AZD1222 COVID-19 vaccine.

The chain combines TRBV3-1 (or the pseudogene TRBV3-2) with TRBJ2-5, with 15 bases identical to TRBD2. The junction had 2 bases not matched to a gene; V was cut back by 4 bases and J by 5 bases. CDR1 is LGHDT and CDR2 is YNNKEL in the germline V gene (reference sequence). This CDR3 has 15 amino acids. This CDR3 is CASSPGTSGRETQYF. The DNA of the CDR3 is TGTGCCAGCAGCCCCGGGACTAGCGGGAGGGAGACCCAGTACTTC.

The rearrangement uses TRBV29-1 and TRBJ2-1; D is ambiguous. V was trimmed by 6 bases and J by 2 bases, leaving 5 bases between them. The CDR3 length is 11 residues. Germline V gene lookup returns CDR1 SQVTM and CDR2 ANQGSEA. As DNA, the CDR3 is TGCAGCGTAGACCCCTACAATGAGCAGTTCTTC. Residues: CSVDPYNEQFF.

The gene calls are TRBV4-3 and TRBJ2-5; 7 nucleotides match TRBD1. With 5 bases clipped from V and 6 bases from J, the junction kept 9 bases outside the gene matches. CDR3 size: 14 residues. From germline, CDR1 is LGHNA and CDR2 YSLEER. The CDR3 DNA follows: TGCGCCAGCAGCACTTACAGGGGTGCGAAGACCCAGTACTTC. It yields the protein CASSTYRGAKTQYF.

V and J are TRBV20-1 and TRBJ2-2; possibly TRBD2 for D (6 bases). The V end was cut by 3 bases, the J end by 1 base, with 15 bases between. The CDR3 contains 16 residues. The V gene's germline CDR1 is DFQATT and CDR2 SNEGSKA (reference sequence). As DNA, the CDR3 is TGCAGTGCTAGTCCGGGGGACCGAGGGAACACCGGGGAGCTGTTTTTT. Protein sequence: CSASPGDRGNTGELFF.

V usage is TRBV27 and J usage is TRBJ2-2; D is uncertain. This CDR3 has 12 amino acids. V lost 6 bases and J lost 4, with 6 bases in between. Germline values: CDR1 MNHEY, CDR2 SMNVEV (reference sequence). In DNA form, the CDR3 reads TGTGCCAGCAGAGCGCTCACCGGGGAGCTGTTTTTT. Residues: CASRALTGELFF.

The V gene is TRBV14, the J gene TRBJ1-2; perhaps TRBD1 as D (6 bases). The germline V and J ends were trimmed by 3 bases and 3 bases, with 14 bases remaining between them. Germline assignment: CDR1 SGHDN and CDR2 FVKESK. This CDR3 spans 15 amino acids. The CDR3 DNA reads as TGTGCCAGCAGCCAGGTCCAGGGGATCTACTATGGCTACACCTTC. Translation: CASSQVQGIYYGYTF.

The chain has TRBV29-1 and TRBJ1-2; D unclear. Per the germline V gene, CDR1 is SQVTM and CDR2 is ANQGSEA. The CDR3 is 13 residues long. Between the trimmed V and J ends, which lost 0 bases and 2 bases, there was a span of 7 bases. The CDR3 region is CSVEEGLNYGYTF. DNA for the CDR3: TGCAGCGTTGAAGAAGGACTAAACTATGGCTACACCTTC.

The chain links TRBV4-3 to TRBJ2-3; D call uncertain. This CDR3 contains 15 residues. V lost 0 bases, J lost 0 bases, and 7 bases lay in between. Germline loops: CDR1 LGHNA, CDR2 YSLEER. The DNA of the CDR3 is TGCGCCAGCAGCCAAGATATAGGTAGCACAGATACGCAGTATTTT. Translating it yields CASSQDIGSTDTQYF.

CDR3 sequence: CASKGTTISTDTQYF. CDR3 in DNA: TGTGCCAGCAAGGGGACTACAATAAGCACAGATACGCAGTATTTT. The chain has TRBV2 and TRBJ2-3; 7 positions agree with TRBD2. Germline V CDR1 and CDR2: SNHLY, FYNNEI. Trimming removed 7 bases from V and 0 bases from J; junction bases left unmatched: 7. The CDR3 runs to 15 residues.

V and J are TRBV3-1 (or the pseudogene TRBV3-2) and TRBJ1-2; TRBD1 aligns across 9 bases. With 4 bases clipped from V and 8 bases from J, the junction kept 8 bases outside the gene matches. From germline, CDR1 is LGHDT and CDR2 YNNKEL (reference sequence). This CDR3 is 14 amino acids long. DNA of the CDR3: TGTGCCAGCAGCCCTAGGACAGGGGAAAACGGCTACACCTTC. This gives the protein CASSPRTGENGYTF.

V is TRBV11-3 and J is TRBJ2-7; 7 bases map to TRBD2. This CDR3 region has 14 residues. J gave up 2 bases and V 2 bases, and 3 bases lay outside the gene matches. Germline-derived CDR1 and CDR2 are SGHNT and YENEEA. The CDR3 nucleotides read TGTGCCAGCAGCTTATCGGCGGGAGCCTACGAGCAGTACTTC. It encodes CASSLSAGAYEQYF.

The chain combines TRBV6-6 with TRBJ1-2; no firm D call. From germline, CDR1 is MNHNY and CDR2 SVGAGI (reference sequence). Trimming removed 2 bases from V and 5 bases from J, with 18 bases in between. The CDR3 covers 16 residues. In DNA form, the CDR3 reads TGTGCCAGCAGTTACCCTACCACCGGGAGTAGGTATGGCTACACCTTC. Translation gives CASSYPTTGSRYGYTF.

J is TRBJ1-1 and V is TRBV19, with TRBD1 identical over 12 bases. This CDR3 spans 16 amino acids. Trimming at V came to 3 bases and at J to 3 bases, leaving 5 bases not matched to a gene. Germline CDR1 reads LNHDA; CDR2 reads SQIVND (reference sequence). The CDR3 reads CASSMLRDRGHTEAFF. Written as DNA, the CDR3 is TGTGCCAGTAGTATGCTCCGGGACAGGGGGCACACTGAAGCTTTCTTT.

V gene TRBV5-4 combines with J gene TRBJ2-5, with 7 bases fitting TRBD1. Germline lookup yields CDR1 SGHNT and CDR2 YYREEE (reference sequence). CDR3 length: 16 residues. V dropped 6 bases and J dropped 4; count of bases not matched to a gene: 15. CDR3 sequence reads: CASNHATGTGPETQYF. In nucleotides, the CDR3 is TGTGCCAGCAACCACGCGACAGGGACGGGGCCAGAGACCCAGTACTTC.

The rearrangement uses TRBV7-2 and TRBJ1-4; D is possibly TRBD1 (6 bases). V dropped 1 base and J dropped 4 bases, with 10 bases sitting between them. Germline V gene data show CDR1 as SGHTA and CDR2 as FQGNSA. The CDR3 is 15 residues long. CDR3 DNA sequence: TGTGCCAGCAGCTTAGACGGGGGCGTTAATGAAAAACTGTTTTTT. It translates to CASSLDGGVNEKLFF. The whole variable domain, filled in from reference TRBV7-2 and TRBJ1-4, reads GAGVSQSPSNKVTEKGKDVELRCDPISGHTALYWYRQSLGQGLEFLIYFQGNSAPDKSGLPSDRFSAERTGGSVSTLTIQRTQQEDSAVYLCASSLDGGVNEKLFFGSGTQLSVL.

The CDR3, as DNA: TGTGCCACCAGCAGTCCGGGACTAGCGGGAGGTGGTGGGTATAATGAGCAGTTCTTC. Protein sequence: CATSSPGLAGGGGYNEQFF. This chain joins TRBV15 and TRBJ2-1; 15 bases match TRBD2. The CDR3 sequence is 19 residues long. Germline V CDR1 and CDR2: LNHNV, YYDKDF (reference sequence). V was pared by 3 bases and J by 7 bases, with 13 bases of the junction left unmatched.

A single count supports this clone. V is TRBV5-1 and J is TRBJ1-1, with D perhaps matching TRBD1 (5 bases). Germline V CDR1 and CDR2: SGHRS, YFSETQ. CDR3 size: 13 residues. V dropped 0 bases and J dropped 8 bases, with 11 bases sitting between them. The CDR3 spells CASSLVGRGEAFF. The CDR3 coding sequence is TGCGCCAGCAGCTTGGTGGGGAGGGGAGAAGCTTTCTTT.

The chain's CDR3 is CASSLFSGANVLTF. CDR3 coding DNA: TGTGCCAGCAGCTTATTCTCTGGGGCCAACGTCCTGACTTTC. This chain connects TRBV11-2 to TRBJ2-6; no reliable D call. The CDR3 covers 14 residues. V shed 2 bases and J shed 0 bases, with 2 bases lying between them. The germline gives CDR1 SGHAT, CDR2 FQNNGV.

The V and J genes are TRBV5-1 and TRBJ1-1; 9 bases align to TRBD1. Germline CDR1 reads SGHRS; CDR2 reads YFSETQ. CDR3 length equals 17 residues. V was clipped by 1 base and J by 0 bases; unmatched bases: 7. CDR3 loop: CASSLPTGQGLNTEAFF. In DNA, the CDR3 is TGCGCCAGCAGCTTGCCGACGGGACAGGGTCTGAACACTGAAGCTTTCTTT.

The chain employs TRBV2 and TRBJ2-3, with 9 bases aligning to TRBD2. Trimming took 8 bases from V and 3 from J; bases not matched to a gene: 6. This CDR3 is built from 14 residues. Germline-derived CDR1 and CDR2 are SNHLY and FYNNEI. The CDR3 nucleotides are TGTGCCAGCCAGCGGCGGGAGGGGACAGATACGCAGTATTTT. Its translation is CASQRREGTDTQYF.

The chain links TRBV5-4 to TRBJ1-1, with 8 bases matching TRBD1. This CDR3 region has 15 residues. Trimming at V came to 3 bases and at J to 1 base, leaving 5 bases not matched to a gene. The germline V gene encodes CDR1 SGHNT and CDR2 YYREEE (reference sequence). The DNA for the CDR3 is TGTGCCAGCAGCTGGAGACAGGGGACGAACACTGAAGCTTTCTTT. As protein: CASSWRQGTNTEAFF.

In this sample, this clone turned up a few times. The chain has TRBV30 and TRBJ2-7; no definite D call. CDR3 length: 14 amino acids. Trimming removed 0 bases at V and 2 bases at J, with 11 bases between. CDR1 GTSNPN and CDR2 SVGIG come from the germline V gene (reference sequence). Here the CDR3 DNA reads TGTGCCTGGAGTGTACAAAGCACTGCCTACGAGCAGTACTTC. Its protein product is CAWSVQSTAYEQYF.

The genes are TRBV24-1 and TRBJ1-5; D ambiguous. This CDR3 is built from 16 residues. Trimming left V 2 bases short and J 4 bases short, with 14 bases between. CDR1 is KGHDR, CDR2 SFDVKD, per germline. The CDR3 nucleotides read TGTGCCACCAGTGATTCGCCCCCCGTGGGTAATCAGCCCCAGCATTTT. Its translation is CATSDSPPVGNQPQHF.

This clone was observed a single time. The chain couples TRBV19 to TRBJ2-7; 7 nucleotides agree with TRBD1. Germline trimming cut 6 bases from V and 5 bases from J; bases unmatched to any gene: 7. Germline V lookup: CDR1 LNHDA, CDR2 SQIVND (reference sequence). This CDR3 region has 13 residues. The CDR3 protein is CASRETGNHEQYF. CDR3 nucleotides: TGTGCCAGTAGGGAGACAGGGAACCACGAGCAGTACTTC.

V is TRBV9 and J is TRBJ2-1, with 16 positions matching TRBD2. With V trimmed by 4 bases and J by 9 bases, 4 bases remained unmatched. The germline CDR1 and CDR2 sequences are SGDLS and YYNGEE. The CDR3 loop spans 15 amino acids. The CDR3, as DNA: TGTGCCAGCAGCCCGGGACTAGCGGGAGGGCTTGAGCAGTTCTTC. It yields the protein CASSPGLAGGLEQFF.

The V call is TRBV5-1, the J call TRBJ1-1; 7 nucleotides agree with TRBD1. V shed 5 bases, J shed 3 bases, and the junction held 7 bases outside the gene matches. Germline CDR1 is SGHRS and CDR2 is YFSETQ. The CDR3 sequence is 14 residues long. The CDR3 DNA reads as TGCGCCAGCAGATACGGACAGGCCGACACTGAAGCTTTCTTT. It specifies CASRYGQADTEAFF.